The rows below give T cell receptor beta chains drawn from one sample of a study of T-cell memory formation after mild COVID-19. MiXCR, run by TCRdb on the 5' RACE reads, gives a single entry per CDR3 protein. The sample shows about 450,000 distinct CDR3 sequences, around 22% of them seen only once. The source material was PBMCs or a T cell subset sorted from them (not recorded which). The receptor source for this set is an adult woman who had mild COVID-19 (a few samples of this study predate the infection). Cell type and time point are not known. Both conserved end residues are part of each CDR3. Each record gives: CDR3 DNA, CDR3 protein, clone size, J gene, D gene, V gene. The D gene is left open where the match is weak. Clone size is not always given. Where it is, it says once, few, many or a class for expanded clones.

CDR3 DNA: TGTGCCAGCTTTTTGAACACTGAAGCTTTCTTT
CDR3 protein: CASFLNTEAFF
clone size: few
J gene: TRBJ1-1
D gene: -
V gene: TRBV28

CDR3 DNA: TGCGCCAGCAGCCAGGGGACAGGGGTCGTCCTTTATGGCTACACCTTC
CDR3 protein: CASSQGTGVVLYGYTF
clone size: few
J gene: TRBJ1-2
D gene: TRBD1
V gene: TRBV4-1

CDR3 DNA: TGTGCCAGTAGCTCTCGGGTTCTCCAAGGGGAAAAACTGTTTTTT
CDR3 protein: CASSSRVLQGEKLFF
clone size: -
J gene: TRBJ1-4
D gene: -
V gene: TRBV19

CDR3 DNA: TGTGCCACCGGCTCTGGGGCCAACGTCCTGACTTTC
CDR3 protein: CATGSGANVLTF
clone size: few
J gene: TRBJ2-6
D gene: -
V gene: TRBV27

CDR3 DNA: TGTGCCAGCAGCTTGAGGAGCAGTAATCAAGAGACCCAGTACTTC
CDR3 protein: CASSLRSSNQETQYF
clone size: -
J gene: TRBJ2-5
D gene: -
V gene: TRBV5-6

CDR3 DNA: TGTGCCACCGAAGAAATCGGTCGGCCAGATGAGCAGTTCTTC
CDR3 protein: CATEEIGRPDEQFF
clone size: -
J gene: TRBJ2-1
D gene: -
V gene: TRBV24-1

CDR3 DNA: TGTGCCAGCAGTCCGGACTTTTCCTACAATGAGCAGTTCTTC
CDR3 protein: CASSPDFSYNEQFF
clone size: few
J gene: TRBJ2-1
D gene: -
V gene: TRBV12-3/TRBV12-4

CDR3 DNA: TGTGCCATCAGTGATTCTGTGGCAGGCACTGAAGCTTTCTTT
CDR3 protein: CAISDSVAGTEAFF
clone size: -
J gene: TRBJ1-1
D gene: -
V gene: TRBV10-3

CDR3 DNA: TGTGCCAGCTCACCGCTAGCGGGGACCACCACAGATACGCAGTATTTT
CDR3 protein: CASSPLAGTTTDTQYF
clone size: few
J gene: TRBJ2-3
D gene: TRBD2
V gene: TRBV18

CDR3 DNA: TGCGCCAGCACCCCAGAGTTGAACACCGGGGAGCTGTTTTTT
CDR3 protein: CASTPELNTGELFF
clone size: -
J gene: TRBJ2-2
D gene: -
V gene: TRBV5-1

CDR3 DNA: TGTGCCAGCAGCTTAGTGAATAGCAGATACGAGCAGTACTTC
CDR3 protein: CASSLVNSRYEQYF
clone size: few
J gene: TRBJ2-7
D gene: -
V gene: TRBV11-1

CDR3 DNA: TGTGCCAGCAGCTTGCCCCTTGGTTCAGATACGCAGTATTTT
CDR3 protein: CASSLPLGSDTQYF
clone size: few
J gene: TRBJ2-3
D gene: -
V gene: TRBV5-5

CDR3 DNA: TGTGCCAGCAGCTTGGAGGGGGACAGCTACGAGCAGTACTTC
CDR3 protein: CASSLEGDSYEQYF
clone size: few
J gene: TRBJ2-7
D gene: TRBD1
V gene: TRBV5-5

CDR3 DNA: TGTGCCAGCTCAGCGCAGGGGTCGGACTATGGCTACACCTTC
CDR3 protein: CASSAQGSDYGYTF
clone size: -
J gene: TRBJ1-2
D gene: -
V gene: TRBV18

CDR3 DNA: TGTGCCACCAGTGGACAGGCGGAAGAGACCCAGTACTTC
CDR3 protein: CATSGQAEETQYF
clone size: -
J gene: TRBJ2-5
D gene: -
V gene: TRBV24-1

CDR3 DNA: TGCGCCAGCAGCTTGGAGTCGGGGATCTCCTACGAGCAGTACTTC
CDR3 protein: CASSLESGISYEQYF
clone size: few
J gene: TRBJ2-7
D gene: -
V gene: TRBV5-1

CDR3 DNA: TGTGCCAGCAGCCCGACGGGGGCCTCCTACAATGAGCAGTTCTTC
CDR3 protein: CASSPTGASYNEQFF
clone size: few
J gene: TRBJ2-1
D gene: -
V gene: TRBV3-1